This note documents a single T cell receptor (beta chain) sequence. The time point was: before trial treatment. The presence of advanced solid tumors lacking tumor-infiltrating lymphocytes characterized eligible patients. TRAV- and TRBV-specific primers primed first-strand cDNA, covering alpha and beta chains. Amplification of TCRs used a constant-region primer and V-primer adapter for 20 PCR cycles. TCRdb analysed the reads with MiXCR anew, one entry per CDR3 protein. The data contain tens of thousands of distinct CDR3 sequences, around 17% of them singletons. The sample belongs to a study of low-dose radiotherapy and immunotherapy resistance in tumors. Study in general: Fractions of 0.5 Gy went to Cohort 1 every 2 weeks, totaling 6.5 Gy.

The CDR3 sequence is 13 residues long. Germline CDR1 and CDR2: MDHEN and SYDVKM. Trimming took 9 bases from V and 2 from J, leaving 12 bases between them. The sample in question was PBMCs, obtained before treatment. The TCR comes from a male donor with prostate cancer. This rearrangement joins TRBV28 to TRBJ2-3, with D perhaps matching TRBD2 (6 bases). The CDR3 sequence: CASSGEVTDTQYF. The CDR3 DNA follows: TGTGCCAGTTCGGGGGAAGTCACAGATACGCAGTATTTT.